This T cell receptor (beta chain) derives from a study of T cell changes during pregnancy in multiple sclerosis. Per the germline V gene, CDR1 is SQVTM and CDR2 is ANQGSEA. The CDR3 length is 13 residues. Repertoires were generated with immunoSEQ multiplex PCR, while TCRdb's copy carries only in-frame clones and drops some. Here the sample spans roughly 61,000 clones, under 95% being singletons. The sequence was obtained from a female donor in good health, enrolled as a control in a pregnancy study. The sample was peripheral blood, taken in the first trimester of pregnancy. This chain joins TRBV29-1 and TRBJ2-5; D is possibly TRBD2 (6 bases). The DNA end lines up better with TRBJ2-7; the J call may be wrong. The CDR3, as DNA: TGCAGCGTTGATGGGGGGACCCGCTTCGAGCAGTACTTC. Translating it yields CSVDGGTRFEQYF.